This entry lists 9 T cell receptor beta chains sequenced from one sample in a study of cytomegalovirus exposure and HLA in healthy donors. The primer mix had 60 Vbeta and 13 Jbeta primers. The assay was immunoSEQ multiplex PCR, and TCRdb's table has in-frame clones only and misses some. The sample shows roughly 62,000 clones, 60% to 85% of them seen only once. Sequencing was performed on PBMCs. The receptors shown here come from a middle-aged woman in good health and CMV-seropositive.

This rearrangement joins TRBV6-1 to TRBJ1-1, with no clear D. Germline assignment: CDR1 MNHNS and CDR2 SASEGT. V was trimmed by 5 bases and J by 1 base, leaving 5 bases between them. The CDR3 has 12 amino acids. As DNA, the CDR3 is TGTGCCAGCAGTCGAGAGAACACTGAAGCTTTCTTT. Translated, it gives CASSRENTEAFF.

This CDR3 is CASCGRVAEAFF. CDR3 bases: TGTGCCAGTTGCGGCCGGGTCGCTGAAGCTTTCTTT. This chain uses TRBV19 with TRBJ1-1; D not certain. CDR1 is LNHDA and CDR2 is SQIVND in the germline V gene (reference sequence). The CDR3 loop spans 12 amino acids. Trimming pared 8 bases from V and 6 bases from J, leaving 13 bases between. The whole variable domain, remainder taken from reference TRBV19 and TRBJ1-1, is DGGITQSPKYLFRKEGQNVTLSCEQNLNHDAMYWYRQDPGQGLRLIYYSQIVNDFQKGDIAEGYSVSREKKESFPLTVTSAQKNPTAFYLCASCGRVAEAFFGQGTRLTVV.

This rearrangement joins TRBV10-3 to TRBJ2-5, with 8 bases lining up with TRBD2. Germline CDR1 is ENHRY and CDR2 is SYGVKD. The CDR3 length is 14 residues. J gave up 2 bases and V 4 bases, and 3 bases lay outside the gene matches. The CDR3 loop reads CAISGGGSQETQYF. The CDR3 bases are TGTGCCATCAGTGGCGGGGGGTCTCAAGAGACCCAGTACTTC.

This chain joins TRBV4-3 and TRBJ2-3; TRBD2 agrees at 11 bases. CDR3 length: 16 amino acids. Germline V gene data show CDR1 as LGHNA and CDR2 as YSLEER. After removal of 4 bases from V and 9 bases from J, the junction contained 12 bases not matched to a gene. CDR3 bases: TGCGCCAGCAGCCCACGACTAGCGGGGCTCGACGACACGCAGTATTTT. Translating gives CASSPRLAGLDDTQYF.

The table lists this clone with a count of one. The rearrangement uses TRBV27 and TRBJ1-4; D call uncertain. V gave up 0 bases and J gave up 6 bases, with 8 bases separating them. The CDR3 is 14 residues long. Germline V CDR1 and CDR2: MNHEY, SMNVEV (reference sequence). CDR3 DNA sequence: TGTGCCAGCAGTTTATCCGGTCGGGATGAAAAACTGTTTTTT. It specifies CASSLSGRDEKLFF. The full variable domain, rest sourced from reference TRBV27 and TRBJ1-4, is EAQVTQNPRYLITVTGKKLTVTCSQNMNHEYMSWYRQDPGLGLRQIYYSMNVEVTDKGDVPEGYKVSRKEKRNFPLILESPSPNQTSLYFCASSLSGRDEKLFFGSGTQLSVL.

The chain couples TRBV7-8 to TRBJ1-2; the match to TRBD1 covers 7 bases. CDR1 is SGHVS, CDR2 FQNEAQ, per germline. V dropped 5 bases and J dropped 4; count of bases not matched to a gene: 10. This CDR3 spans 15 amino acids. The CDR3 nucleotides are TGTGCCAGCAGCCTTCCCACAGGGGACGGCTATGGCTACACCTTC. Protein product: CASSLPTGDGYGYTF.

The chain employs TRBV6-1 and TRBJ1-4, with D unclear. The CDR3 has 12 residues. CDR1 and CDR2 from the germline V gene are MNHNS and SASEGT. V lost 6 bases to trimming and J lost 3 bases, with 5 bases between them. CDR3 nucleotides: TGTGCCAGCAGGCGGGCTAATGAAAAACTGTTTTTT. Translated: CASRRANEKLFF.

The chain joins TRBV9 to TRBJ1-1; 9 bases map to TRBD1. There are 19 residues in the CDR3. The J segment lost 1 base and the V segment lost 3 bases, leaving 16 bases of the junction unmatched. Germline-derived CDR1 and CDR2 are SGDLS and YYNGEE. CDR3 residues: CASSAGVNRGHGGNTEAFF. In DNA, the CDR3 is TGTGCCAGCAGCGCCGGTGTAAACAGGGGGCACGGGGGGAACACTGAAGCTTTCTTT.

The chain employs TRBV7-6 and TRBJ2-5; D perhaps matches TRBD2 (5 bases). Germline CDR1 reads SGHVS; CDR2 reads FNYEAQ. The V end lost 4 bases, the J end lost 1 base, and 13 bases lay between the germline ends. The CDR3 loop spans 15 amino acids. The CDR3 DNA follows: TGTGCCAGCAGCTCTGGGAGCAATTTCCAAGAGACCCAGTACTTC. It is translated as CASSSGSNFQETQYF.